This T cell receptor beta chain was captured in a study of shared clonotypes between healthy human individuals. Study results and caveats: Clonotypes shared by all four sorted-subset donors had higher generation probabilities than non-shared clonotypes. It was observed that roughly 4.8% of naive CD4 clonotypes were shared across a handful of donors.

It was CD45RO-negative cells, positively selected for CCR7, that made up naive CD8 cells, with terminally differentiated effector memory CD45RA+ cells excluded. Free of recent acute infections or vaccinations, the donors were healthy HIV-negative adults. The method was immunoSEQ multiplex PCR; TCRdb's version includes in-frame clones alone and lacks a portion of them. The table includes about 820,000 clones, 80% to 95% detected once. The CDR3 sequence is 14 residues long. V lost 6 bases to trimming and J lost 5 bases, with 16 bases between them. Germline V gene data show CDR1 as MNHEY and CDR2 as SMNVEV (reference sequence). Turning to this clone: What it binds is unknown.

V usage is TRBV27 and J usage is TRBJ1-2; D is ambiguous. Sequencing used naive CD8+ T cells sorted from blood. The TCR was taken from a man younger than 40 in good health. This chain's CDR3 is CASSLEAGLYGYTF. CDR3 DNA sequence: TGTGCCAGCAGCCTAGAGGCAGGTCTATATGGCTACACCTTC.